The source of this T cell receptor (beta chain) is a study of blood T cell repertoires in COVID-19. About the research overall: Samples taken during acute and convalescent COVID-19 were collected in the United States, Italy and Spain. Sample material is recorded as cDNA or gDNA derived from T cells, B-cell-depleted T cells, or PBMCs.

Trimming took off 5 bases at V and 1 base at J, with 9 bases between the two ends. The CDR3 is made up of 13 amino acids. CDR1 and CDR2 (germline): SGHTA, FQGTGA. Original processing notes: By means of reference gene primer amplification, nucleated cell counts were estimated. Libraries were prepared by immunoSEQ multiplex PCR; TCRdb keeps only in-frame clonotypes and omits some of them. V, J and clone size were drawn from that table, and D and trimming were deduced from the DNA. The sample has about 15,000 clones; around 87% are singletons. Source material: peripheral blood. The receptor's source is a human donor in a cohort sampled during active COVID-19. This chain links TRBV7-3 with TRBJ2-7, with no clear D. The chain's CDR3 is CASSALPSYEQYF. The CDR3 bases are TGTGCCAGCAGCGCCCTACCGTCCTACGAGCAGTACTTC.